Following are 14 T cell receptor beta chains from one sample sequenced in a study of blood T cells in healthy people across ages. With a J-beta primer mix and a sample-barcoded 5' primer, a second PCR ran about 7 to 11 cycles. TCRdb itself ran the 5' RACE reads through MiXCR, one entry per CDR3 protein. The top ten hold approximately 3.3% of the sample, which has about 570,000 distinct CDR3 sequences, roughly a quarter seen once. This same sample was also taken into another study, of T cells of mothers and their children.

The sample taken for sequencing was blood. The source is a boy under 10 years old in good health.

This sequence joins TRBV29-1 and TRBJ1-1, with no clear D. Germline V gene lookup returns CDR1 SQVTM and CDR2 ANQGSEA. The V end lost 2 bases, the J end lost 1 base, and 8 bases lay between the germline ends. The CDR3 extends over 13 amino acids. The DNA for the CDR3 is TGCAGCGTTGAAACGTTGACGAACACTGAAGCTTTCTTT. Translated, it gives CSVETLTNTEAFF.

The rearrangement links TRBV12-3 or TRBV12-4 to TRBJ2-2; D call uncertain. The ends were cut back, 6 bases at V and 7 bases at J, with 12 bases in the middle. There are 13 residues in the CDR3. The CDR3 is CASRFKGFGELFF. The CDR3 region has the DNA TGTGCCAGCAGGTTTAAGGGTTTCGGGGAGCTGTTTTTT.

Only a few counts were recorded for this clonotype. Here the CDR3 reads CASSFDLDTGGYTF. The CDR3 bases are TGTGCCAGCAGCTTTGATCTGGACACAGGGGGCTACACCTTC. The chain employs TRBV7-9 and TRBJ1-2, with D possibly TRBD1 on 6 matching bases. The V end was cut by 3 bases, the J end by 8 bases, with 16 bases between. Germline V gene data show CDR1 as SEHNR and CDR2 as FQNEAQ (reference sequence). This CDR3 has 14 amino acids.

This clonotype has more than one count but fewer than ten. This chain uses TRBV20-1 with TRBJ1-5, with unresolved D. Trimming stripped 2 bases from V and 5 bases from J, with 10 bases between. The length of the CDR3 is 13 residues. Per the germline V gene, CDR1 is DFQATT and CDR2 is SNEGSKA (reference sequence). The DNA for the CDR3 is TGCAGTGCTAGAAAAGGCGGGGATCAGCCCCAGCATTTT. Protein sequence: CSARKGGDQPQHF.

The V gene is TRBV12-3 or TRBV12-4, the J gene TRBJ1-2; no definite D call. The CDR3 loop spans 16 amino acids. Trimming took off 5 bases at V and 0 bases at J, with 16 bases between the two ends. CDR3 nucleotides: TGTGCCAGCAGTGCTGACACTTACCCCACTAACTATGGCTACACCTTC. Translated: CASSADTYPTNYGYTF.

Concerning this clonotype: An end of the junction does not agree with germline; a read error may underlie this. This sequence joins TRBV18 and TRBJ1-4; D is uncertain. The V gene's germline CDR1 is KGHSH and CDR2 LQKENI. This CDR3 spans 15 amino acids. Here the CDR3 DNA reads TGTGCCGGCTCACCGGGAAAATCAACTAATGAAAAACTGTTTTTT. Amino acid sequence: CAGSPGKSTNEKLFF.

The chain joins TRBV12-3 or TRBV12-4 to TRBJ2-1, with a tentative D call TRBD1 (5 bases). The CDR3 totals 17 residues. Trimming left V 5 bases short and J 0 bases short, with 17 bases between. As DNA, the CDR3 is TGTGCCAGCAGTCGCTCCGACAGTGGTCGCTCCTACAATGAGCAGTTCTTC. It codes for CASSRSDSGRSYNEQFF.

This chain's CDR3 is CASGPGQENSPLHF. The CDR3, as DNA: TGTGCCAGCGGGCCGGGACAGGAGAATTCACCCCTCCACTTT. V is TRBV12-3 or TRBV12-4 and J is TRBJ1-6; 8 bases line up with TRBD1. Trimming cost V 8 bases and J 7 bases; bases outside gene matches: 7. The CDR3 loop spans 14 amino acids.

The chain uses TRBV7-9 and TRBJ2-3, with 7 bases fitting TRBD1. V shed 3 bases and J 3 bases; nucleotides not matched to a gene: 3. The CDR3 loop spans 14 amino acids. CDR1 is SEHNR, CDR2 FQNEAQ, per germline (reference sequence). The CDR3 region is CASSFEGATDTQYF. DNA for the CDR3: TGTGCCAGCAGCTTTGAGGGGGCAACAGATACGCAGTATTTT.

This clonotype was found a few times. V is TRBV4-3 and J is TRBJ1-2, with 11 bases identical to TRBD1. Germline V gene lookup returns CDR1 LGHNA and CDR2 YSLEER. Trimming cost V 5 bases and J 5 bases; bases outside gene matches: 7. The CDR3 spans 15 residues. The CDR3 DNA is TGCGCCAGCAGCAAAGGACAGGGGGCTTCTTATGGCTACACCTTC. Protein: CASSKGQGASYGYTF.

To note about this clonotype: This may stem from a read error, because a much larger clone lies one nucleotide away. V is TRBV13 and J is TRBJ1-5; D unclear. Germline V gene data show CDR1 as PRHDT and CDR2 as FYEKMQ (reference sequence). There are 13 residues in the CDR3. The CDR3 spells CASSKGPGQSQHF. CDR3 DNA sequence: TGTGCCAGCAGCAAAGGCCCCGGTCAGTCCCAGCATTTT. The full variable domain, its missing parts supplied by reference TRBV13 and TRBJ1-5, is AAGVIQSPRHLIKEKRETATLKCYPIPRHDTVYWYQQGPGQDPQFLISFYEKMQSDKGSIPDRFSAQQFSDYHSELNMSSLELGDSALYFCASSKGPGQSQHFGDGTRLSIL.

The chain couples TRBV2 to TRBJ2-3; 9 bases are shared with TRBD1. CDR1 and CDR2 from the germline V gene are SNHLY and FYNNEI. The ends lost 6 bases at V and 6 bases at J; junction bases unmatched: 13. This CDR3 is built from 16 residues. The DNA of the CDR3 is TGTGCCAGCAGGGATCCTAGGACAGGGGAGGGGGATACGCAGTATTTT. Translating gives CASRDPRTGEGDTQYF.

The V gene is TRBV6-5, the J gene TRBJ2-5; tentatively, D is TRBD1 (5 bases). Trimming removed 7 bases from V and 4 bases from J, with 13 bases in between. Germline CDR1 and CDR2: MNHEY and SVGAGI. This CDR3 spans 13 amino acids. In DNA form, the CDR3 reads TGTGCCAGCACCAGATGGGGCGGAGAGACCCAGTACTTC. It codes for CASTRWGGETQYF.

The chain uses TRBV5-1 and TRBJ2-1, with a tentative D call TRBD1 (6 bases). Gene TRBJ2-7 matches the end of the DNA better, so the J call may be wrong. This CDR3 is built from 14 residues. Germline assignment: CDR1 SGHRS and CDR2 YFSETQ. The CDR3 DNA sequence: TGCGCCAGCAGCCCCGGCACAGGGTTGGAAGAGCAGTACTTC. Translation: CASSPGTGLEEQYF.